These 18 T cell receptor beta chains came from one sample sequenced in a study of T cell responses to AZD1222 COVID-19 vaccine. Profiling relied on immunoSEQ multiplex PCR, and the TCRdb table lists in-frame clones only, not all of them. The repertoire holds about 120,000 clones, with around 92% as singletons. The sequencing used peripheral blood, collected on day 0 of AZD1222 vaccination. The receptor set was obtained from an adult in good health.

The rearrangement uses TRBV28 and TRBJ1-2, with 8 bases lining up with TRBD1. V trimming: 2 bases; J trimming: 3 bases; junction bases outside the gene matches: 11. The length of the CDR3 is 17 residues. CDR1 and CDR2 from the germline V gene are MDHEN and SYDVKM. CDR3 residues: CASSLTPRTGTYYGYTF. For the CDR3, the DNA is TGTGCCAGCAGTTTAACCCCCCGGACAGGGACCTACTATGGCTACACCTTC.

The rearrangement links TRBV5-6 to TRBJ1-5; D unresolved. CDR3 length: 17 residues. Germline V CDR1 and CDR2: SGHDT, YYEEEE. V was cut by 4 bases and J by 0 bases, with 17 bases left in between. DNA for the CDR3: TGTGCCAGCAGCGGCGCGGGGAGGGCTGATAGCAATCAGCCCCAGCATTTT. Translated, it gives CASSGAGRADSNQPQHF.

The gene calls are TRBV5-1 and TRBJ1-1, with no clear D. CDR3 length: 15 amino acids. Trimming stripped 0 bases from V and 1 base from J, with 10 bases between. Germline values: CDR1 SGHRS, CDR2 YFSETQ. CDR3 sequence (DNA): TGCGCCAGCAGCTTGGCCGCAGGCCCGAACACTGAAGCTTTCTTT. Residues: CASSLAAGPNTEAFF.

This sequence joins TRBV3-1 (or the pseudogene TRBV3-2) and TRBJ1-3, with 9 bases fitting TRBD1. Losses at the gene ends were 7 bases for V and 5 bases for J; bases not matched to a gene: 12. Germline CDR1 LGHDT, CDR2 YNNKEL (reference sequence). The CDR3 covers 16 residues. The CDR3 reads CASTIGIGQGRNTIYF. The CDR3 DNA sequence: TGTGCCAGCACCATCGGAATCGGACAGGGGCGAAACACCATATATTTT.

This chain's CDR3 is CASSEFGGKESPLHF. The DNA of the CDR3 is TGTGCCAGCAGTGAATTTGGGGGTAAAGAGTCACCCCTCCACTTT. The chain recombines TRBV25-1 with TRBJ1-6, with D possibly being TRBD1 (5 bases). The V end lost 1 base, the J end lost 10 bases, and 14 bases lay between the germline ends. This CDR3 has 15 residues. CDR1 and CDR2 from the germline V gene are MGHDK and SYGVNS.

V and J are TRBV2 and TRBJ2-2; D is perhaps TRBD1 (6 bases). The CDR3 sequence is 14 residues long. Deletions cut 7 bases from V and 3 bases from J, with 12 bases between. Germline CDR1 is SNHLY and CDR2 is FYNNEI. CDR3 nucleotides: TGTGCCAGCACTCAAGAGGGGGACACCGGGGAGCTGTTTTTT. Translating it yields CASTQEGDTGELFF.

This sequence joins TRBV19 and TRBJ2-2, with TRBD2 matching over 13 bases. Per germline, CDR1 LNHDA and CDR2 SQIVND (reference sequence). Trimming cost V 8 bases and J 7 bases; bases outside gene matches: 7. This CDR3 has 15 amino acids. This chain's CDR3 is CASRTSGSFFGELFF. The CDR3 bases are TGTGCCAGTCGGACTAGCGGGAGTTTTTTCGGGGAGCTGTTTTTT.

The rearrangement uses TRBV2 and TRBJ2-3; 11 bases line up with TRBD2. Germline lookup yields CDR1 SNHLY and CDR2 FYNNEI. The CDR3 contains 14 residues. Trimming cost V 5 bases and J 5 bases; bases outside gene matches: 3. The CDR3 sequence is CASSSLAGGDTQYF. The CDR3 DNA is TGTGCCAGCAGTTCTCTAGCGGGAGGAGATACGCAGTATTTT. The full variable domain, in which reference TRBV2 and TRBJ2-3 provide the parts outside the CDR3, is EPEVTQTPSHQVTQMGQEVILRCVPISNHLYFYWYRQILGQKVEFLVSFYNNEISEKSEIFDDQFSVERPDGSNFTLKIRSTKLEDSAMYFCASSSLAGGDTQYFGPGTRLTVL.

V usage is TRBV3-1 (or the pseudogene TRBV3-2) and J usage is TRBJ2-4; 8 bases align to TRBD1. The CDR3 spans 16 residues. Germline V CDR1 and CDR2: LGHDT, YNNKEL (reference sequence). After removal of 0 bases from V and 8 bases from J, the junction contained 9 bases not matched to a gene. CDR3 DNA: TGTGCCAGCAGCCAAGATACCGGGACAGGTGGGGACATTCAGTACTTC. Translation: CASSQDTGTGGDIQYF.

This clone was observed a few times. This chain connects TRBV7-2 to TRBJ1-2, with D perhaps TRBD1 (6 bases). V lost 2 bases, J lost 4 bases, and 14 bases lay in between. Germline CDR1 SGHTA, CDR2 FQGNSA. The CDR3 has 15 amino acids. CDR3 sequence (DNA): TGTGCCAGCAGCTTACGGGGACAAGCGACCTATGGCTACACCTTC. Translation: CASSLRGQATYGYTF.

Only a few counts were recorded for this clone. The genes are TRBV30 and TRBJ1-1, with 8 nucleotides matching TRBD1. Germline V gives CDR1 GTSNPN, CDR2 SVGIG (reference sequence). The CDR3 extends over 13 amino acids. J lost 1 base, V lost 3 bases, and 1 base had no gene match. CDR3 sequence: CAWSTGGNTEAFF. CDR3 nucleotide sequence: TGTGCCTGGAGCACAGGGGGGAACACTGAAGCTTTCTTT.

The sample holds one count of this clone. The CDR3 nucleotides read TGTGCCAGCAGCCGCAGGGAGGCCGGAAACACCATATATTTT. Protein sequence: CASSRREAGNTIYF. The chain joins TRBV3-1 (or the pseudogene TRBV3-2) to TRBJ1-3; D possibly corresponds to TRBD1 (5 bases). CDR3 length: 14 amino acids. V was clipped by 4 bases and J by 4 bases, with 11 bases between them. The germline V gene has CDR1 LGHDT and CDR2 YNNKEL (reference sequence).

V usage is TRBV7-9 and J usage is TRBJ1-4; D is possibly TRBD1 (5 bases). Trimming stripped 1 base from V and 8 bases from J, with 17 bases between. The germline CDR1 and CDR2 sequences are SEHNR and FQNEAQ (reference sequence). This CDR3 has 16 residues. The CDR3, as DNA: TGTGCCAGCAGCTTAGGGGGAGGACACTCGGCGGAAAAACTGTTTTTT. As protein: CASSLGGGHSAEKLFF.

The chain carries TRBV5-4 and TRBJ2-4; D is perhaps TRBD2 (6 bases). This CDR3 spans 16 amino acids. Germline assignment: CDR1 SGHNT and CDR2 YYREEE (reference sequence). V was shortened by 4 bases and J by 5 bases, with 19 bases between the two germline ends. The CDR3 region has the DNA TGTGCCAGCAGCGAGAAACCGGGAGTAATACAAAACATTCAGTACTTC. Its translation: CASSEKPGVIQNIQYF.

The chain is built from TRBV6-5 and TRBJ2-3, with 8 bases that match TRBD2. The CDR3 runs to 15 residues. J lost 1 base, V lost 7 bases, and 7 bases had no gene match. Germline V gene sequence: CDR1 MNHEY, CDR2 SVGAGI. This CDR3 is CASTKSGGGTDTQYF. CDR3 in DNA: TGTGCCAGCACCAAAAGCGGGGGAGGCACAGATACGCAGTATTTT.

The chain links TRBV6-5 to TRBJ2-1; 13 nucleotides line up with TRBD2. Germline V CDR1 and CDR2: MNHEY, SVGAGI. The CDR3 spans 16 residues. After removal of 0 bases from V and 10 bases from J, the junction contained 6 bases not matched to a gene. This chain's CDR3 is CASSYSALAGGLEQFF. The CDR3 bases are TGTGCCAGCAGTTACTCGGCACTAGCGGGAGGGCTCGAGCAGTTCTTC.

This chain uses TRBV5-6 with TRBJ2-2; D is unresolved. CDR3 size: 13 residues. The germline V gene encodes CDR1 SGHDT and CDR2 YYEEEE. V lost 0 bases to trimming and J lost 7 bases, with 7 bases between them. CDR3 in DNA: TGTGCCAGCAGCTTGGTGCCTAACGGGGAGCTGTTTTTT. As protein: CASSLVPNGELFF.

The V call is TRBV28, the J call TRBJ2-2, with D possibly TRBD1 on 5 matching bases. The V gene's germline CDR1 is MDHEN and CDR2 SYDVKM. The CDR3 has 14 residues. V shed 3 bases and J shed 3 bases, with 8 bases lying between them. The CDR3 protein is CASSFQGYTGELFF. The CDR3 region has the DNA TGTGCCAGCAGTTTTCAGGGCTACACCGGGGAGCTGTTTTTT.